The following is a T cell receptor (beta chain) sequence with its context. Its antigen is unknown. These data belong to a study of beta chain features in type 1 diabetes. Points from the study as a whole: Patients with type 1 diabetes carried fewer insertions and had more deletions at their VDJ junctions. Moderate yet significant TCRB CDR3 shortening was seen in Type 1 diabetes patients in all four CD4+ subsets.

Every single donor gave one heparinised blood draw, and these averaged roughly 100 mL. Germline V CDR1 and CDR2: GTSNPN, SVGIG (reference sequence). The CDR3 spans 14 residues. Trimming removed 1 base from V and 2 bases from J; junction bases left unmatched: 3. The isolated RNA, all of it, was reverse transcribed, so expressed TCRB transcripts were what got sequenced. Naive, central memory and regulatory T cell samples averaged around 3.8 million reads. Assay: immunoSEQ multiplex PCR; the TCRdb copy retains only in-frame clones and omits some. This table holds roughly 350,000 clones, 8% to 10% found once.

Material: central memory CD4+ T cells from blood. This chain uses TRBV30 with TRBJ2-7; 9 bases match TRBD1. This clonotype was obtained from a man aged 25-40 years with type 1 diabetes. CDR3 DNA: TGTGCCTGGAGTGCGACAGGGGGAGCCTACGAGCAGTACTTC. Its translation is CAWSATGGAYEQYF.